Here is one TCR beta chain with its context. No antigen is known for it. Next came a second PCR, run for about 6 to 12 cycles, which used a sample-barcoded 5' primer along with a J-beta primer mix. TCRdb fed the 5' RACE reads into MiXCR, producing one record per CDR3 protein. The repertoire includes about 1.4 million distinct CDR3 sequences, roughly 59% of them detected once, and about 6.3% sits in the top ten. This specimen belongs to a study of blood T cells in healthy people across ages. Points from the study as a whole: Among long-lived donors, naive CD4+ cells were more numerous and diversity higher than in aged donors. Donor CMV infection status was unknown, possibly confounding age-related changes in expanded clonotypes.

Drawing of peripheral blood yielded about 10 milliliters from each donor. Extractions gave at least 5.5 micrograms of total RNA per sample. The CDR3 contains 13 residues. The germline CDR1 and CDR2 sequences are SQVTM and ANQGSEA. Trimming left V 4 bases short and J 0 bases short, with 9 bases between. V gene TRBV29-1 combines with J gene TRBJ1-1; TRBD1 might be the D (6 bases). Sequencing input: blood. The clonotype originates from a man younger than 35 in good health. This chain's CDR3 is CSVGTALNTEAFF. For the CDR3, the DNA is TGCAGCGTTGGGACAGCCTTGAACACTGAAGCTTTCTTT.